The source of this T cell receptor (delta chain) is a study of γδ T cells in repeated Plasmodium falciparum infection. Study-level points and caveats: Many TCRgamma sequences overlapped between individuals in stable Vgamma9/Vdelta2+ repertoires. One small rural Malian village, predominantly a single ethnic group, supplied the cohort.

Sequencing covered both gamma and delta TCR chains per sample. TCRdb re-processed the multiplex PCR reads via CATT. Among tens of thousands of delta-chain clones, around 1.7% were seen once, and the ten largest hold roughly 15%. Gammadelta T cells were flow-sorted from PBMC into Vgamma9/Vdelta2+ and Vdelta2-negative populations for bulk analysis. Trimming removed 3 bases from V and 1 base from J, with 30 bases in between. This CDR3 contains 21 residues. Germline loops: CDR1 TSWWSYY, CDR2 QGS. This clone was seen only a few times. Its antigen remains unknown. TCRdb attributes to this sequence the protein of a much larger clone, which differs from the DNA translation at residue 15; a read error is likely, and the protein displayed is translated from the DNA.

The receptor was derived from a pool of human donors (malaria-infected and uninfected, not separated). Input material: gamma-delta T cells from blood. This chain connects TRDV1 to TRDJ1; weak D call: TRDD3 (7 bases). No J segment appears in TCRdb, so it was assigned here by matching the sequence to germline. The CDR3 protein is CALGELCSYNLWGFCTDKLIF. The CDR3 DNA sequence: TGTGCTCTTGGGGAGCTTTGCTCCTACAATCTCTGGGGGTTCTGCACCGATAAACTCATCTTT.